This TCR beta chain was recorded in a study of cytomegalovirus exposure and HLA in healthy donors. The PCR employed 60 Vbeta primers together with 13 Jbeta primers. The table came from immunoSEQ multiplex PCR; TCRdb's copy has only in-frame clones and leaves some out. The sample holds about 80,000 clones, 62% seen once. Germline V gene lookup returns CDR1 SGHRS and CDR2 YFSETQ. V dropped 3 bases and J dropped 6 bases, with 18 bases sitting between them. This CDR3 contains 15 residues. This receptor was taken from a male donor in good health and CMV-seropositive. The source material was PBMCs. This sequence joins TRBV5-1 and TRBJ1-2; D is undetermined. CDR3 sequence: CASSSSPGGGDGYTF. The CDR3 DNA follows: TGCGCCAGCAGCTCCAGCCCGGGAGGTGGGGATGGCTACACCTTC.